This is a list of T cell receptor beta chains from one sample in a study of blood T cell repertoires in COVID-19. The method was immunoSEQ multiplex PCR; TCRdb's version includes in-frame clones alone and lacks a portion of them. Of about 250,000 clones in the sample, around 88% were seen once. Sequencing used peripheral blood. Receptor source: a woman aged 25-40 years with COVID-19, enrolled during active disease. CDR3s include the opening cysteine and the closing phenylalanine or tryptophan. The order of the fields is J gene, clone size, D gene, CDR3 length, V gene, CDR3 protein, CDR3 DNA. D genes are given only for firm matches. The size of a clone is reported for some rows only, either as once, few or many, or as a class for expanded clones.

j_call: TRBJ1-5
clone_size: -
d_call: -
cdr3_length: 15
v_call: TRBV5-4
cdr3_aa: CASSLVPGRDQPQHF
cdr3_nt: TGTGCCAGCAGCTTGGTACCAGGGAGGGATCAGCCCCAGCATTTT

j_call: TRBJ2-3
clone_size: once
d_call: TRBD1
cdr3_length: 17
v_call: TRBV19
cdr3_aa: CASSVGQGDIGTDTQYF
cdr3_nt: TGTGCCAGTAGTGTAGGACAGGGCGATATTGGCACAGATACGCAGTATTTT

j_call: TRBJ2-1
clone_size: -
d_call: TRBD1
cdr3_length: 16
v_call: TRBV15
cdr3_aa: CATSRDRRGHYNEQFF
cdr3_nt: TGTGCCACCAGCAGAGATCGCAGGGGGCATTACAATGAGCAGTTCTTC

j_call: TRBJ1-1
clone_size: -
d_call: -
cdr3_length: 16
v_call: TRBV6-2/TRBV6-3
cdr3_aa: CASSYRAGDVNTEAFF
cdr3_nt: TGTGCCAGCAGTTACCGGGCAGGGGACGTGAACACTGAAGCTTTCTTT

j_call: TRBJ2-7
clone_size: -
d_call: TRBD2
cdr3_length: 18
v_call: TRBV5-1
cdr3_aa: CASSLAASGGHQSYEQYF
cdr3_nt: TGCGCCAGCAGCTTGGCGGCTAGCGGGGGGCATCAGTCCTACGAGCAGTACTTC

j_call: TRBJ1-5
clone_size: -
d_call: -
cdr3_length: 14
v_call: TRBV3-1/TRBV3-2
cdr3_aa: CASSQQGYNQPQHF
cdr3_nt: TGTGCCAGCAGCCAACAGGGATACAATCAGCCCCAGCATTTT

j_call: TRBJ1-1
clone_size: -
d_call: -
cdr3_length: 14
v_call: TRBV5-8
cdr3_aa: CASSFRSMNTEAFF
cdr3_nt: TGTGCCAGCAGCTTCAGGTCCATGAACACTGAAGCTTTCTTT

j_call: TRBJ1-3
clone_size: -
d_call: -
cdr3_length: 16
v_call: TRBV28
cdr3_aa: CASSPRGFLSGNTIYF
cdr3_nt: TGTGCCAGCAGTCCTCGGGGGTTTCTCTCTGGAAACACCATATATTTT

j_call: TRBJ1-2
clone_size: -
d_call: TRBD1
cdr3_length: 16
v_call: TRBV6-4
cdr3_aa: CASSWTGRTSNYGYTF
cdr3_nt: TGTGCCAGCAGTTGGACAGGACGCACCAGTAACTATGGCTACACCTTC

j_call: TRBJ2-7
clone_size: -
d_call: -
cdr3_length: 15
v_call: TRBV18
cdr3_aa: CASSPGTNRMDEQYF
cdr3_nt: TGTGCCAGCTCACCAGGGACAAACAGAATGGACGAGCAGTACTTC

j_call: TRBJ2-1
clone_size: -
d_call: TRBD2
cdr3_length: 16
v_call: TRBV7-9
cdr3_aa: CASSSAGTSGPNEQFF
cdr3_nt: TGTGCCAGCAGCTCCGCCGGGACTAGCGGCCCCAATGAGCAGTTCTTC

j_call: TRBJ1-1
clone_size: -
d_call: -
cdr3_length: 15
v_call: TRBV3-1/TRBV3-2
cdr3_aa: CASSQEGGMVTEAFF
cdr3_nt: TGTGCCAGCAGCCAAGAAGGGGGAATGGTCACTGAAGCTTTCTTT